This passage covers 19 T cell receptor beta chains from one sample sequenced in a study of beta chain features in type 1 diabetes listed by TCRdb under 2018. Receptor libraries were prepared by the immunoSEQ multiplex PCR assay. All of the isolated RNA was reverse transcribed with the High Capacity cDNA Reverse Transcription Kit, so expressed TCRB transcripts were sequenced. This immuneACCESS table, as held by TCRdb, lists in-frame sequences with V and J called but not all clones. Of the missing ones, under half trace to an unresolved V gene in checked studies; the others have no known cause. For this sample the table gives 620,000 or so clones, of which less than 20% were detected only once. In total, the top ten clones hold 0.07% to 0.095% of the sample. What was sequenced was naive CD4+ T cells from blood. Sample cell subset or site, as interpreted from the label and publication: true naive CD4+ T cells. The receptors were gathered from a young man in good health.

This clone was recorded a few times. The CDR3 region is CASSYSAGGNTIYF. CDR3 DNA sequence: TGTGCCAGCAGTTACTCGGCAGGAGGAAACACCATATATTTT. The rearrangement links TRBV6-5 to TRBJ1-3; D gene uncertain. Looked up from germline, CDR1 is MNHEY and CDR2 is SVGAGI. The CDR3 is 14 residues long. V dropped 0 bases and J dropped 4 bases, with 7 bases sitting between them.

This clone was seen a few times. The CDR3 nucleotides read TGTGCCAGTAGTATGAAGGAGGAGAGTCCCTTTTACGAGCAGTACTTC. Encoded protein: CASSMKEESPFYEQYF. This chain uses TRBV19 with TRBJ2-7; D may be TRBD2 (5 bases). CDR3 length equals 16 residues. Germline lookup yields CDR1 LNHDA and CDR2 SQIVND (reference sequence). The germline V and J ends were trimmed by 3 bases and 4 bases, with 19 bases remaining between them.

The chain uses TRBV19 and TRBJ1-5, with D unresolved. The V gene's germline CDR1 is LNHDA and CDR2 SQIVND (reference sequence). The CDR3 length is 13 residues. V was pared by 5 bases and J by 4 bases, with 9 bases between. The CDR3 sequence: CASSPGWNQPQHF. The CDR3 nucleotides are TGTGCCAGTAGTCCCGGATGGAATCAGCCCCAGCATTTT.

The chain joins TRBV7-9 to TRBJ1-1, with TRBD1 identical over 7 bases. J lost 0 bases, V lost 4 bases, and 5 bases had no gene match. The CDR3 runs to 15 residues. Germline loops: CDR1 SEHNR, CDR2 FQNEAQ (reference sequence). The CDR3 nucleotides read TGTGCCAGCAGCTCCCCAGGGGGGGTGAACACTGAAGCTTTCTTT. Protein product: CASSSPGGVNTEAFF.

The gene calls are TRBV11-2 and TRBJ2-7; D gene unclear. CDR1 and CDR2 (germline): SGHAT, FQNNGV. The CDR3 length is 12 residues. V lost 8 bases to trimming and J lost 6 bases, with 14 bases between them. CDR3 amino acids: CASPGFCCEQYF. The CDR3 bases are TGTGCCAGCCCAGGATTCTGCTGCGAGCAGTACTTC.

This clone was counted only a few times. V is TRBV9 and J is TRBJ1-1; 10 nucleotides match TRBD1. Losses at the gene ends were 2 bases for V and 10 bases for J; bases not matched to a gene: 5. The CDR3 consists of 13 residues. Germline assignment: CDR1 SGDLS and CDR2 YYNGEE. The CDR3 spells CASSVRDRGLAFF. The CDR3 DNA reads TGTGCCAGCAGCGTCCGGGACAGGGGTTTAGCTTTCTTT. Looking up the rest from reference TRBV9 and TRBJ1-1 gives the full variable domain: DSGVTQTPKHLITATGQRVTLRCSPRSGDLSVYWYQQSLDQGLQFLIQYYNGEERAKGNILERFSAQQFPDLHSELNLSSLELGDSALYFCASSVRDRGLAFFGQGTRLTVV.

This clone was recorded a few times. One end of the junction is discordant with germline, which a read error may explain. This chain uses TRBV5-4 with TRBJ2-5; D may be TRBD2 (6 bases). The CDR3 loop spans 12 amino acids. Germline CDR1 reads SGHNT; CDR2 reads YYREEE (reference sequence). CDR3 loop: CASSFLDGTPDF. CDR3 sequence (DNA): TGTGCCAGCAGCTTTCTCGACGGGACTCCTGACTTC.

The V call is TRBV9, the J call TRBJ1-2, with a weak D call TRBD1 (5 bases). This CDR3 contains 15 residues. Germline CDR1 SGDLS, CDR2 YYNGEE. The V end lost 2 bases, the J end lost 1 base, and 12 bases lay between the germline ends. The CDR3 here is CASSVTGGFNYGYTF. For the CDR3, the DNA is TGTGCCAGCAGCGTCACCGGGGGATTTAACTATGGCTACACCTTC. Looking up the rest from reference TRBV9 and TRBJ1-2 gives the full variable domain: DSGVTQTPKHLITATGQRVTLRCSPRSGDLSVYWYQQSLDQGLQFLIQYYNGEERAKGNILERFSAQQFPDLHSELNLSSLELGDSALYFCASSVTGGFNYGYTFGSGTRLTVV.

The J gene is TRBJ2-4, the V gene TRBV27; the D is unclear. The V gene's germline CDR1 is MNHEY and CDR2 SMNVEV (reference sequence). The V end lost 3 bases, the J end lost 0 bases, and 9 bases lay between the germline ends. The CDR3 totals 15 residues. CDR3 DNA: TGTGCCAGCAGTTTCCGAGCTATAGCCAAAAACATTCAGTACTTC. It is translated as CASSFRAIAKNIQYF.

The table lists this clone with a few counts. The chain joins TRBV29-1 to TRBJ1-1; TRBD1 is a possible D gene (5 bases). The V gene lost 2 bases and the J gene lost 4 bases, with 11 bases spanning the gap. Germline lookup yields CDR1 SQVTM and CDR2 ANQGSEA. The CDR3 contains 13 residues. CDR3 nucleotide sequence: TGCAGCGTTGAAATGGGGGGTAGCACTGAAGCTTTCTTT. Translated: CSVEMGGSTEAFF.

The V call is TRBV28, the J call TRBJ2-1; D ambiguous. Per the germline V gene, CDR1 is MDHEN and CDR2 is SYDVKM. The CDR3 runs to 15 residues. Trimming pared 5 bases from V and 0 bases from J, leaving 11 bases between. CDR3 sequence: CASSIASVSYNEQFF. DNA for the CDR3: TGTGCCAGCAGTATCGCGTCAGTCTCCTACAATGAGCAGTTCTTC.

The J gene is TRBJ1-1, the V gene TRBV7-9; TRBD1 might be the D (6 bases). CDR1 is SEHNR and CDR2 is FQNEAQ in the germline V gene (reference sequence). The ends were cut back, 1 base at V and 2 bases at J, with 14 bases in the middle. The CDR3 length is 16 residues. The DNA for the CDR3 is TGTGCCAGCAGCTTAGGACAGGTCCCCCCTAACACTGAAGCTTTCTTT. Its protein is CASSLGQVPPNTEAFF.

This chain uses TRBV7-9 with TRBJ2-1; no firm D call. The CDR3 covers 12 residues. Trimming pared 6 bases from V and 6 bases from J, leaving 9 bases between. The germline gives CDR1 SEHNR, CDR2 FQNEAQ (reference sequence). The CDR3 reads CASRPTSNEQFF. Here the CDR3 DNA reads TGTGCCAGCAGACCCACCTCCAATGAGCAGTTCTTC.

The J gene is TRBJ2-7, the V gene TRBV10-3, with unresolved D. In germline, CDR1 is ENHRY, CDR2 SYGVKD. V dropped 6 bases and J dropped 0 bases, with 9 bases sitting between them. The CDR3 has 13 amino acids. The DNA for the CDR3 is TGTGCCATCAGGATCCCTTCCTCCTACGAGCAGTACTTC. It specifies CAIRIPSSYEQYF.

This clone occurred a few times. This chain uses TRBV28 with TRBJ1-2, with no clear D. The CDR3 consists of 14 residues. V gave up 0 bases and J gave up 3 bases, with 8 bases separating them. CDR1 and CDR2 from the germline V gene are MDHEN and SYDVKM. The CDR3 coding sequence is TGTGCCAGCAGTTTATGGGTAGCGTACTATGGCTACACCTTC. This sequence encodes CASSLWVAYYGYTF.

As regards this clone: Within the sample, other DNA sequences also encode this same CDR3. CDR3 loop: CASSASYEQYF. CDR3 sequence (DNA): TGCGCCAGCAGCGCCTCCTACGAGCAGTACTTC. The V gene is TRBV5-1, the J gene TRBJ2-7; D unclear. Germline V gives CDR1 SGHRS, CDR2 YFSETQ. Trimming took off 4 bases at V and 0 bases at J, with 2 bases between the two ends. The CDR3 has 11 amino acids.

CDR3 nucleotides: TGTGCCAGCAGTTATGGGCAAAGGATCCAAGAGACCCAGTACTTC. Translated, it gives CASSYGQRIQETQYF. The rearrangement joins TRBV6-5 to TRBJ2-5, with D uncertain. CDR1 and CDR2 from the germline V gene are MNHEY and SVGAGI. V lost 3 bases to trimming and J lost 1 base, with 12 bases between them. The CDR3 extends over 15 amino acids.

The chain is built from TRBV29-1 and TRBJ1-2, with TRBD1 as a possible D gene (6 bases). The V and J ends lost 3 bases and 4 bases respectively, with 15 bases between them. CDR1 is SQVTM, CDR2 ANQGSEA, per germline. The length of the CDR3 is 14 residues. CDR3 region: CSVDYNRASYGYTF. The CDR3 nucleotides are TGCAGCGTTGATTACAACAGGGCTAGCTATGGCTACACCTTC. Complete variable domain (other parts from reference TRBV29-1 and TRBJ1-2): SAVISQKPSRDICQRGTSLTIQCQVDSQVTMMFWYRQQPGQSLTLIATANQGSEATYESGFVIDKFPISRPNLTFSTLTVSNMSPEDSSIYLCSVDYNRASYGYTFGSGTRLTVV.

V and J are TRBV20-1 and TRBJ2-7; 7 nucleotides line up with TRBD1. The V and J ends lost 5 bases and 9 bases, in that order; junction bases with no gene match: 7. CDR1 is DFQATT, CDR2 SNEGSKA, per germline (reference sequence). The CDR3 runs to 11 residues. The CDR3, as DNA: TGCAGTGCTTCGGGGACAGCTGGGCAGTACTTC. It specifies CSASGTAGQYF.